Below, one TCR beta chain is given with its context. Its antigen is not known. The repertoire was sequenced with immunoSEQ multiplex PCR; TCRdb's copy has only in-frame clones and lacks some. The data hold roughly 170,000 clones, with about 91% observed a single time. These data originate in a study of T cell responses to AZD1222 COVID-19 vaccine. Study-wide results and caveats: Donors, mostly white British, included more females; clonal diversity was possibly underestimated.

The sequence was obtained from an adult in good health. The starting material was peripheral blood, obtained on day 0 of AZD1222 vaccination.

DNA for the CDR3: TGTGCCAGCAGCGAGGAGGACTGGGGTAGCGGGAGGAATGAGCAGTTCTTC. Residues: CASSEEDWGSGRNEQFF. This chain joins TRBV9 and TRBJ2-1, with 10 bases identical to TRBD2. CDR1 and CDR2 from the germline V gene are SGDLS and YYNGEE. Losses at the gene ends were 3 bases for V and 7 bases for J; bases not matched to a gene: 13. The CDR3 extends over 17 amino acids.